This T cell receptor (beta chain) was recovered during a study of OX40 agonist ivuxolimab in advanced cancers. Study-wide background: The study gave patients intravenous ivuxolimab at 0.01 to 10 mg/kg every 2 weeks. Among those treated, three patients had partial responses, one with hepatocellular carcinoma and two with cutaneous melanoma. Findings and limits, study-wide: Doses of 0.1 to 3.0 mg/kg were accompanied by clonal expansion of CD4+ and CD8+ blood T cells by week 6. Low normalized T-cell clonal expansion was also seen in some nonresponders.

The germline CDR1 and CDR2 sequences are SGHTA and FQGNSA. The V end lost 5 bases, the J end lost 0 bases, and 5 bases lay between the germline ends. CDR3 length: 13 residues. As for this clone: Its specificity is not known.

TCRdb's table, derived via immunoSEQ multiplex PCR, lists solely in-frame clones and lacks some. The data contain 75,000 to 100,000 clones, around 88% of them singletons. The sequence was collected from an adult with an advanced solid tumor such as melanoma, head and neck, liver or kidney cancer. This chain connects TRBV7-2 to TRBJ1-3; D gene ambiguous. This sample comprised CD4+ or CD8+ T cells sorted from blood, obtained in a trial of the OX40 agonist ivuxolimab. DNA of the CDR3: TGTGCCAGCAGCCCCAGCTCTGGAAACACCATATATTTT. Protein sequence: CASSPSSGNTIYF.